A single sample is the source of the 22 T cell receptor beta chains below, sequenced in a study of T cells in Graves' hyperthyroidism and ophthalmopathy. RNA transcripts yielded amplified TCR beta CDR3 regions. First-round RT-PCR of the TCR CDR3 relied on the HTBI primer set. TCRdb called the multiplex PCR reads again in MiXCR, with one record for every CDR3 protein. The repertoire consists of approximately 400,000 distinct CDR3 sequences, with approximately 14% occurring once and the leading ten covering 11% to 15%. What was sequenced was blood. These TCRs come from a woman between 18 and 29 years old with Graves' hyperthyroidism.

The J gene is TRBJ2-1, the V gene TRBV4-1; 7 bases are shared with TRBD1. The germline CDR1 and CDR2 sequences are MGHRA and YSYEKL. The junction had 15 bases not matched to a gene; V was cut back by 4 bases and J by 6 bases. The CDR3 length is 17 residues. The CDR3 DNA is TGCGCCAGCAGCCCCCTCCCGAGGGGGCGGAACAGCAATGAGCAGTTCTTC. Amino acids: CASSPLPRGRNSNEQFF.

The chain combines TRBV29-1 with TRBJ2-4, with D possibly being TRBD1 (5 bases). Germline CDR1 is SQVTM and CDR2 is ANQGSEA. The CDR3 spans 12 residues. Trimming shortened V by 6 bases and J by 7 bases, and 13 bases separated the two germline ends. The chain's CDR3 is CSVAGSANIQYF. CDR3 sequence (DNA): TGCAGCGTGGCAGGGTCCGCTAACATTCAGTACTTC. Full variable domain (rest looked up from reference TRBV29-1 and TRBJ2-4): SAVISQKPSRDICQRGTSLTIQCQVDSQVTMMFWYRQQPGQSLTLIATANQGSEATYESGFVIDKFPISRPNLTFSTLTVSNMSPEDSSIYLCSVAGSANIQYFGAGTRLSVL.

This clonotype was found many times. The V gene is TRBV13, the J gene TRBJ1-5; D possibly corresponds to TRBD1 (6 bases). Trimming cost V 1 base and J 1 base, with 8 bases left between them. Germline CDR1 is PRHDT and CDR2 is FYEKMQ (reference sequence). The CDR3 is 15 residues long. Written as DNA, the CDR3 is TGTGCCAGCAGCTTAGCAGGGGAGAGCAATCAGCCCCAGCATTTT. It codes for CASSLAGESNQPQHF.

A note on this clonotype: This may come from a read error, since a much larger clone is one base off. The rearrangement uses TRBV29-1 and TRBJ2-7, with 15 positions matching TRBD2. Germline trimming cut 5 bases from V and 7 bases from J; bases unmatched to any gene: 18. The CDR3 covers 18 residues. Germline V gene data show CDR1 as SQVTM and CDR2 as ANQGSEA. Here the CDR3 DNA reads TGCAGCGTTCGAGGGGGACTAGCGGGAGGACCAGGGAGCGATGAGCAGTACTTC. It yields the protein CSVRGGLAGGPGSDEQYF.

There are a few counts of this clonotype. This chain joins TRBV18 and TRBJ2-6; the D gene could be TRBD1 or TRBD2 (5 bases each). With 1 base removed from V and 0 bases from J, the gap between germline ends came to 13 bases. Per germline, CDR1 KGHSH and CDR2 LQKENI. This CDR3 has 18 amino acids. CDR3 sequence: CASSPRSRGNSGANVLTF. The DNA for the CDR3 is TGTGCCAGCTCACCACGGTCGAGGGGAAACTCTGGGGCCAACGTCCTGACTTTC. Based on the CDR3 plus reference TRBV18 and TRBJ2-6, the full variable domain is NAGVMQNPRHLVRRRGQEARLRCSPMKGHSHVYWYRQLPEEGLKFMVYLQKENIIDESGMPKERFSAEFPKEGPSILRIQQVVRGDSAAYFCASSPRSRGNSGANVLTFGAGSRLTVL.

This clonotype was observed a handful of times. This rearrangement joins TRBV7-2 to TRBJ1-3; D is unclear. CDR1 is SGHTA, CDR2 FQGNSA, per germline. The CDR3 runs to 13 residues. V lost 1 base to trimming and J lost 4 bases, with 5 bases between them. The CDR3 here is CASSLDRGNTIYF. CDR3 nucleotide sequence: TGTGCCAGCAGCTTAGATCGGGGAAACACCATATATTTT.

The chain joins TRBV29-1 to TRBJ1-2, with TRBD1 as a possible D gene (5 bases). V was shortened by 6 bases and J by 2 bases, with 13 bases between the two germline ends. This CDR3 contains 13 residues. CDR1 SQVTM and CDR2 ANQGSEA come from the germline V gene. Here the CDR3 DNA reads TGCAGCGTAGGGGACGGTTACAACTATGGCTACACCTTC. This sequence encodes CSVGDGYNYGYTF.

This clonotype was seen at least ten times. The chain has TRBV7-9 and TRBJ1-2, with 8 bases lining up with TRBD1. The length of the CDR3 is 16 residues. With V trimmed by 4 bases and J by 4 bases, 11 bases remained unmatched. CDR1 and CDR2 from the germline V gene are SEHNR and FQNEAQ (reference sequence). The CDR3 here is CASSSLRDRRPYGYTF. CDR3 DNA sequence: TGTGCCAGCAGCTCCCTACGGGACAGGCGCCCCTATGGCTACACCTTC.

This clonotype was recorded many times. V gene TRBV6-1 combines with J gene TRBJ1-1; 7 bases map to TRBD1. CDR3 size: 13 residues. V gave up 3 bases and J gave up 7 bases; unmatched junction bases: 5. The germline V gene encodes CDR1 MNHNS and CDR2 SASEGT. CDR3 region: CASSEGTEREAFF. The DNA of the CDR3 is TGTGCCAGCAGTGAGGGGACAGAGCGTGAAGCTTTCTTT.

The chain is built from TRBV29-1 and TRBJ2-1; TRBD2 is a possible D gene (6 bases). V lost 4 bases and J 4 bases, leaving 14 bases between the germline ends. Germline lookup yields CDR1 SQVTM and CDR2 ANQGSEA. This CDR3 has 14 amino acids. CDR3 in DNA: TGCAGCGTTGTTTTATCCGGGACTTACAATGAGCAGTTCTTC. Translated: CSVVLSGTYNEQFF.

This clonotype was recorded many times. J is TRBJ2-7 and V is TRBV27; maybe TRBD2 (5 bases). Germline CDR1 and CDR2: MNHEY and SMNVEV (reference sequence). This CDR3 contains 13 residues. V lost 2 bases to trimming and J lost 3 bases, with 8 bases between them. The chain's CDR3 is CASSLEGNYEQYF. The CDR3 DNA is TGTGCCAGCAGTTTAGAGGGAAACTACGAGCAGTACTTC.

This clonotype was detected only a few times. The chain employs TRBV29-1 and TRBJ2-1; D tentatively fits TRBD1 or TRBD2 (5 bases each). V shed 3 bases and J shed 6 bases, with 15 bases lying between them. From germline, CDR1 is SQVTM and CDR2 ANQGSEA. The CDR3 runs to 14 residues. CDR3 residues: CSVDKAFGGNEQFF. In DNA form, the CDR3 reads TGCAGCGTTGATAAAGCGTTTGGGGGCAATGAGCAGTTCTTC.

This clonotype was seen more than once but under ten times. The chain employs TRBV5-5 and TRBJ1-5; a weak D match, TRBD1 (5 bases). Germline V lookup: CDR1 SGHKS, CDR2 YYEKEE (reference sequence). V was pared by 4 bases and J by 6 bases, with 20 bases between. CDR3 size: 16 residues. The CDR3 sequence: CASSPWGPRAGQPQHF. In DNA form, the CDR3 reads TGTGCCAGCAGCCCCTGGGGCCCCCGGGCGGGTCAGCCCCAGCATTTT.

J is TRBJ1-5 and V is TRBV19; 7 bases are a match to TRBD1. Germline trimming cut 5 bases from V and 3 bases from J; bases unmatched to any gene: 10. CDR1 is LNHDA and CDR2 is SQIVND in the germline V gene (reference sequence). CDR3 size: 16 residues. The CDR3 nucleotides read TGTGCCAGTAGTCCGACGACAGGGTCGGACAATCAGCCCCAGCATTTT. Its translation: CASSPTTGSDNQPQHF.

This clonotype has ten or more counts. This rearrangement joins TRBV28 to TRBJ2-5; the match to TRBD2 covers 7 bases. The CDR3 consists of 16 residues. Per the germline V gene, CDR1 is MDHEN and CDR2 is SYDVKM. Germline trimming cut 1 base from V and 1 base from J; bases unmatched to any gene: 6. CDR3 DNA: TGTGCCAGCAGTTTATCAGGAGGGACTATCCAAGAGACCCAGTACTTC. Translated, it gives CASSLSGGTIQETQYF.

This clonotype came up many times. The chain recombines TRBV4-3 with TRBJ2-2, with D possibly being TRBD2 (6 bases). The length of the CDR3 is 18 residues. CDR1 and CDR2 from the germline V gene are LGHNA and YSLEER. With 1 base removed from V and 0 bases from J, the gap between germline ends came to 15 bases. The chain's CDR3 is CASSQVRFPGANTGELFF. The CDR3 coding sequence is TGCGCCAGCAGCCAAGTTCGTTTTCCGGGGGCGAACACCGGGGAGCTGTTTTTT.

The CDR3 bases are TGTGCCATCAGTGAAGGTTTGTCGACGGCATCGGGCAATCAGCCCCAGCATTTT. Protein: CAISEGLSTASGNQPQHF. This chain connects TRBV10-3 to TRBJ1-5; the D is unclear. The CDR3 runs 18 residues. Germline values: CDR1 ENHRY, CDR2 SYGVKD. Trimming stripped 3 bases from V and 2 bases from J, with 20 bases between.

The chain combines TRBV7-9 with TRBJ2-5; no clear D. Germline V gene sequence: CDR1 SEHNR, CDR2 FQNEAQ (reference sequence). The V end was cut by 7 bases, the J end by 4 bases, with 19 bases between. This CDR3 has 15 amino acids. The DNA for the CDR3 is TGTGCCAGCAACTCCTGGACCCGACGTCGAGAGACCCAGTACTTC. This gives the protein CASNSWTRRRETQYF.

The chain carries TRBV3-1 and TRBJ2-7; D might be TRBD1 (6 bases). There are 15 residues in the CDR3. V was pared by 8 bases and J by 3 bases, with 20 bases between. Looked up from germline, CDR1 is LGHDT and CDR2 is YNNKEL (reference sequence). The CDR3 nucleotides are TGTGCCAGCGGTTCACAGGGACAAGGCAACTACGAGCAGTACTTC. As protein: CASGSQGQGNYEQYF.

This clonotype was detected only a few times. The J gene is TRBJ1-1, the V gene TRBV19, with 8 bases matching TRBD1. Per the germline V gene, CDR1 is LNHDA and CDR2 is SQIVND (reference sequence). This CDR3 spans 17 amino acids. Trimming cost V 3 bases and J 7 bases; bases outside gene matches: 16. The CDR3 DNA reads TGTGCCAGTAGTATCGAGGCAGGGGGCGGCTTTTGGGGTGAAGCTTTCTTT. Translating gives CASSIEAGGGFWGEAFF.

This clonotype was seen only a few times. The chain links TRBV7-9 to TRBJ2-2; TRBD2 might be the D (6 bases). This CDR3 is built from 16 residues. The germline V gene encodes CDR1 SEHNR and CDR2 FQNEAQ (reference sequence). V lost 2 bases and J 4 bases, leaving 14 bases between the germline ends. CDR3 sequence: CASSLPSGFGTGELFF. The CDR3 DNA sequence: TGTGCCAGCAGCTTACCCAGCGGGTTCGGCACCGGGGAGCTGTTTTTT.

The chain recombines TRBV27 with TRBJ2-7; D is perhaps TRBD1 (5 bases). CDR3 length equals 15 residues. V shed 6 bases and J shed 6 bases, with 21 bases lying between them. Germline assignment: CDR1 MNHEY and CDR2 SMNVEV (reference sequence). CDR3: CASSPQTVLLGEQYF. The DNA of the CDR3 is TGTGCCAGCAGCCCACAGACAGTGCTCTTAGGCGAGCAGTACTTC.